This T cell receptor beta chain comes out of a study of PD-L1 blockade in urothelial cancer. For the study at large: Blood was evaluated 3 weeks (second dose) and 6 weeks after therapy began.

The repertoire was sequenced with immunoSEQ multiplex PCR; TCRdb's copy has only in-frame clones and lacks some. In the table there are tens of thousands of clones, about four fifths of which are singletons. Described time point: pretreatment peripheral blood. V dropped 3 bases and J dropped 9 bases, with 12 bases sitting between them. This CDR3 region has 11 residues. Germline V lookup: CDR1 DFQATT, CDR2 SNEGSKA (reference sequence). The input for sequencing was PBMCs, taken around atezolizumab (anti-PD-L1) treatment. This chain links TRBV20-1 with TRBJ2-7, with unresolved D. The sequence came from a woman aged 70 to 79 with urothelial cancer. CDR3: CSASTAPGQYF. Written as DNA, the CDR3 is TGCAGTGCTAGCACCGCCCCGGGGCAGTACTTC.